This entry features one T cell receptor beta chain sequence. The source of the sample is a study of CD8 T cells in Susac syndrome. CDR3 length: 16 residues. The germline V gene encodes CDR1 SGHRS and CDR2 YFSETQ. Trimming pared 0 bases from V and 0 bases from J, leaving 9 bases between. cDNA came from roughly 0.5 to 1 ug RNA primed by random hexamers. Using its own MiXCR run on the immunoSEQ multiplex PCR reads, TCRdb lists one record per CDR3 protein. The table has under 200,000 distinct CDR3 sequences, roughly 96% seen once. The clonotype originates from a human donor in good health. The specimen was CD4+ T cells from PBMCs. This rearrangement joins TRBV5-1 to TRBJ2-2; D not certain. CDR3: CASSLVAAANTGELFF. The DNA of the CDR3 is TGCGCCAGCAGCTTGGTCGCCGCCGCGAACACCGGGGAGCTGTTTTTT.